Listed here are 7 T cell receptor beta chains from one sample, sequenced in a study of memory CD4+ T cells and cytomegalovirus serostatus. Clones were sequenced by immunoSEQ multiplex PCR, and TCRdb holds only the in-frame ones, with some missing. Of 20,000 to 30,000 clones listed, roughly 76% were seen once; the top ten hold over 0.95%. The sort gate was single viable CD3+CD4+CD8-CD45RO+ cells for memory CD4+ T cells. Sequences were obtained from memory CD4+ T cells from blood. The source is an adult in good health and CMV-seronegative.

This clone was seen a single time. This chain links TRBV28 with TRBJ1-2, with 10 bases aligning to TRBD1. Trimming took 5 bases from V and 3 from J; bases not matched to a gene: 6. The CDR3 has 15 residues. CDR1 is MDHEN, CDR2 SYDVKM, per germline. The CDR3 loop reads CASSVRDRGDYGYTF. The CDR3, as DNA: TGTGCCAGCAGTGTCCGGGACAGGGGTGACTATGGCTACACCTTC.

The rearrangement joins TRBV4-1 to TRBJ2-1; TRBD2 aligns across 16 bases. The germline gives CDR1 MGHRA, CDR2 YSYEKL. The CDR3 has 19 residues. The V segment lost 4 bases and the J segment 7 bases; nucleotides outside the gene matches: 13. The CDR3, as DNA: TGCGCCAGCAGCCTCGGGACTAGCGGGGGGGGCCGAAGTCAAAATGAGCAGTTCTTC. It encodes CASSLGTSGGGRSQNEQFF.

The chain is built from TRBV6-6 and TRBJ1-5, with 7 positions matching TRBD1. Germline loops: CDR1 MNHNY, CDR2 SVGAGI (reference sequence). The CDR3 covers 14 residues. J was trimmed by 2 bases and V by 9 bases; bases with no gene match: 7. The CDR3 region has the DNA TGTGCCAGTACCAGGGGGACGGGCAATCAGCCCCAGCATTTT. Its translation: CASTRGTGNQPQHF.

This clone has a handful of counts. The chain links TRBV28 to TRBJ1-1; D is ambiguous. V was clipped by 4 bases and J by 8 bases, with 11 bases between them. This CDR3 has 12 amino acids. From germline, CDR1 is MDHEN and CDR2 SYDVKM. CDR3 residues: CASSSSGKEAFF. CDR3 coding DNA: TGTGCCAGCAGTTCTTCCGGGAAAGAAGCTTTCTTT.

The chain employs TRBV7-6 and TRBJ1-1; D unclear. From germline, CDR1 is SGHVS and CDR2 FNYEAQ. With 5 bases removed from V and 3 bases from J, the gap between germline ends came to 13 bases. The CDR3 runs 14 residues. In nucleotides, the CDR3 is TGTGCCAGCAGCCCGACGGGAACAGACACTGAAGCTTTCTTT. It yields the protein CASSPTGTDTEAFF.

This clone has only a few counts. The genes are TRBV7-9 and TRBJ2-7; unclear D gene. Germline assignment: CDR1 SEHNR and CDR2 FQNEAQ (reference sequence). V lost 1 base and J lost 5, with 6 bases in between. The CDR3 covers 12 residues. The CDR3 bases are TGTGCCAGCAGCTTAGTTAGCAACGAGCAGTACTTC. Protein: CASSLVSNEQYF.

The CDR3 DNA follows: TGTGCCAGCAATTTGGACCAGGGGGCAAATCAGCCCCAGCATTTT. As protein: CASNLDQGANQPQHF. V and J are TRBV2 and TRBJ1-5; 8 nucleotides match TRBD1. V trimming: 7 bases; J trimming: 4 bases; junction bases outside the gene matches: 9. The CDR3 extends over 15 amino acids. In germline, CDR1 is SNHLY, CDR2 FYNNEI. Full variable domain (outside the CDR3, taken from reference TRBV2 and TRBJ1-5): EPEVTQTPSHQVTQMGQEVILRCVPISNHLYFYWYRQILGQKVEFLVSFYNNEISEKSEIFDDQFSVERPDGSNFTLKIRSTKLEDSAMYFCASNLDQGANQPQHFGDGTRLSIL.